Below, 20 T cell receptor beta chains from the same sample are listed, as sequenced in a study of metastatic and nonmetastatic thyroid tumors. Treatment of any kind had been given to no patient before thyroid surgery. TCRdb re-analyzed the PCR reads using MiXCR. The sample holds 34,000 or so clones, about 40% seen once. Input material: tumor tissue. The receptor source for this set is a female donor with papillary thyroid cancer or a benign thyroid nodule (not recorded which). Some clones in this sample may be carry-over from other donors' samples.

The CDR3 DNA reads TGTGCCAGCAGTAGAACAGGGGGCTCCGGGGAGCTGTTTTTT. The encoded protein is CASSRTGGSGELFF. The chain employs TRBV12-3 or TRBV12-4 and TRBJ2-2; TRBD1 agrees at 9 bases. V dropped 5 bases and J dropped 6; count of bases not matched to a gene: 4. CDR3 length: 14 residues.

The CDR3 is CSARDLRAGGQSYNEQFF. CDR3 DNA sequence: TGCAGTGCTAGAGATCTGAGGGCGGGAGGGCAGTCCTACAATGAGCAGTTCTTC. The gene calls are TRBV20-1 and TRBJ2-1, with 9 bases lining up with TRBD2. Germline-derived CDR1 and CDR2 are DFQATT and SNEGSKA (reference sequence). Germline trimming cut 0 bases from V and 1 base from J; bases unmatched to any gene: 10. The CDR3 consists of 18 residues.

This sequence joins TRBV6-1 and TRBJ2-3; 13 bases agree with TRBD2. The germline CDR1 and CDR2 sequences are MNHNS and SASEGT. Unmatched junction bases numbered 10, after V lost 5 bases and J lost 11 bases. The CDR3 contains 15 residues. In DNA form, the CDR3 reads TGTGCCAGCAGTAAACCCGGGACTAGCGGGGAGATGCAGTATTTT. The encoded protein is CASSKPGTSGEMQYF.

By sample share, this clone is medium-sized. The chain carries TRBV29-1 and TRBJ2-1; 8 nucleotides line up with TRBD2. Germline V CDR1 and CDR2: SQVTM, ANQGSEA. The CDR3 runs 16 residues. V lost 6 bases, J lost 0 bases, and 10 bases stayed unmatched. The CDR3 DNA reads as TGCAGCGTGGTCGGACTAGCCGCCGACTCCTACAATGAGCAGTTCTTC. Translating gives CSVVGLAADSYNEQFF.

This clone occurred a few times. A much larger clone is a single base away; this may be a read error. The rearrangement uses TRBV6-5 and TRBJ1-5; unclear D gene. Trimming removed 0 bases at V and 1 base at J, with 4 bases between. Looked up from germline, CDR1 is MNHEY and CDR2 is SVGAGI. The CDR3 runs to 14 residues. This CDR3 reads CASSYSLSNQPQHF. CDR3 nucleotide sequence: TGTGCCAGCAGTTACTCTCTGAGCAATCAGCCCCAGCATTTT.

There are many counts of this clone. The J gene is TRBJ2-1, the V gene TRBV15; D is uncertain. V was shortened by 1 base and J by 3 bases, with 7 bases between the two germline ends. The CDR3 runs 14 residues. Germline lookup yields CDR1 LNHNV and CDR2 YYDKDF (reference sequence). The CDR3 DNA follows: TGTGCCACCAGCAGAGCTAGGTACTACAATGAGCAGTTCTTC. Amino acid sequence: CATSRARYYNEQFF. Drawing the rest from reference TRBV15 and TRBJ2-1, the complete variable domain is DAMVIQNPRYQVTQFGKPVTLSCSQTLNHNVMYWYQQKSSQAPKLLFHYYDKDFNNEADTPDNFQSRRPNTSFCFLDIRSPGLGDTAMYLCATSRARYYNEQFFGPGTRLTVL.

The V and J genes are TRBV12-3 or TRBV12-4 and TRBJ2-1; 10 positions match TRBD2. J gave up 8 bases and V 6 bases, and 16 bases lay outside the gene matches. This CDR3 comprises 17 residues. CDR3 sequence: CASSPTPSGRAGHEQFF. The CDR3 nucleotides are TGTGCCAGCAGCCCTACACCTAGCGGGAGAGCCGGCCATGAGCAGTTCTTC.

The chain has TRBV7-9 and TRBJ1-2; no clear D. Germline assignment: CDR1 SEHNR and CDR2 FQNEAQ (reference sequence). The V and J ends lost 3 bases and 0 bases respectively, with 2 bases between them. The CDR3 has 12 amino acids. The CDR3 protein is CASSFSNYGYTF. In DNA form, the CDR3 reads TGTGCCAGCAGCTTTTCTAACTATGGCTACACCTTC.

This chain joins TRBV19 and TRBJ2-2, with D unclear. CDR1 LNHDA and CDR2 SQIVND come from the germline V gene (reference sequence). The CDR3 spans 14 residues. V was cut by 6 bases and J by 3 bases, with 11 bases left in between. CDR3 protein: CASSPWSDTGELFF. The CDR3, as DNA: TGTGCCAGTAGCCCTTGGTCGGACACCGGGGAGCTGTTTTTT. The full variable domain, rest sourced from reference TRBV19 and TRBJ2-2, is DGGITQSPKYLFRKEGQNVTLSCEQNLNHDAMYWYRQDPGQGLRLIYYSQIVNDFQKGDIAEGYSVSREKKESFPLTVTSAQKNPTAFYLCASSPWSDTGELFFGEGSRLTVL.

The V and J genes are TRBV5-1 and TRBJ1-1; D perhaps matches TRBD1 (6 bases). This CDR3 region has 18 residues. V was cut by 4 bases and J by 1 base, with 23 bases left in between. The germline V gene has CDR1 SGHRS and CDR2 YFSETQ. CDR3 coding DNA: TGCGCCAGCAGCACCGGGGTCGGGGGGGCCCCTTCGAACACTGAAGCTTTCTTT. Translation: CASSTGVGGAPSNTEAFF.

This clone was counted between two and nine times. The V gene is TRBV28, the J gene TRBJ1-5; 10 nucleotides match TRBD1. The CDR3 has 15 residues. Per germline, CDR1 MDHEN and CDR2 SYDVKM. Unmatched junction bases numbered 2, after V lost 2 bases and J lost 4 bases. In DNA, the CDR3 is TGTGCCAGCAGTTTAGGGGGACAGGGGAATCAGCCCCAGCATTTT. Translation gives CASSLGGQGNQPQHF.

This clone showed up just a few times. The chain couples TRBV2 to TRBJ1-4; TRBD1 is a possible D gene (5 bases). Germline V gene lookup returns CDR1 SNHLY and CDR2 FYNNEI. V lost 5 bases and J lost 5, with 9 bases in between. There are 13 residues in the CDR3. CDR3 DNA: TGTGCCAGCAGTTTACAGGTGAATGAAAAACTGTTTTTT. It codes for CASSLQVNEKLFF.

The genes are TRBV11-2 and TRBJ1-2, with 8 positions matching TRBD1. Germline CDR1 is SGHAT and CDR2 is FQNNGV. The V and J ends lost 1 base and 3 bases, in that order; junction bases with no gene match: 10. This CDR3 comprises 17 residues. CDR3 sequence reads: CASSLGVLGQGDYGYTF. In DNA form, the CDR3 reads TGTGCCAGCAGCTTAGGGGTTCTCGGACAGGGTGACTATGGCTACACCTTC.

CDR3 coding DNA: TGCAGTGCAACGACAGCCCTCGAGCCCCACAATGAGCAGTTCTTC. Its protein is CSATTALEPHNEQFF. The V and J genes are TRBV20-1 and TRBJ2-1, with D perhaps TRBD1 (5 bases). The CDR3 extends over 15 amino acids. Germline CDR1 reads DFQATT; CDR2 reads SNEGSKA (reference sequence). Trimming took off 6 bases at V and 5 bases at J, with 20 bases between the two ends.

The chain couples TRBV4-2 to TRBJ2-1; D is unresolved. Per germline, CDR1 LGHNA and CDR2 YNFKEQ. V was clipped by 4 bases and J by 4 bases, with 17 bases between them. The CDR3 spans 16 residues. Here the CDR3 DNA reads TGTGCCAGCAGCCTATCAACAATAGGACCATACAATGAGCAGTTCTTC. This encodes CASSLSTIGPYNEQFF.

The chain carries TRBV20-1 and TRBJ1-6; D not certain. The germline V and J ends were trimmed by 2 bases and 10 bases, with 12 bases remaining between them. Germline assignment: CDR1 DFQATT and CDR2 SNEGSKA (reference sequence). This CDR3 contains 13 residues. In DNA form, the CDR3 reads TGCAGTGCTAGATTAGGGATAGGATCACCCCTCCACTTT. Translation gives CSARLGIGSPLHF.

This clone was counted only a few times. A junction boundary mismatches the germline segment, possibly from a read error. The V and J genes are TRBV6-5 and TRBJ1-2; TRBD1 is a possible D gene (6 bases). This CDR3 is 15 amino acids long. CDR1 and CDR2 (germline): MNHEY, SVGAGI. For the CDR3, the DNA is TGTGCCAGCAGTGACTCTTTCTCAGGGGTAAAGGGCTACACCTTC. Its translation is CASSDSFSGVKGYTF.

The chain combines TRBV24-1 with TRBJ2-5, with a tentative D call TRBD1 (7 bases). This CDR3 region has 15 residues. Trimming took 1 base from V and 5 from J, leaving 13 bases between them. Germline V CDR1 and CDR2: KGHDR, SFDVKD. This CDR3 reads CATSDFGQGGETQYF. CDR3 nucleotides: TGTGCCACCAGTGATTTTGGGCAGGGGGGCGAGACCCAGTACTTC.

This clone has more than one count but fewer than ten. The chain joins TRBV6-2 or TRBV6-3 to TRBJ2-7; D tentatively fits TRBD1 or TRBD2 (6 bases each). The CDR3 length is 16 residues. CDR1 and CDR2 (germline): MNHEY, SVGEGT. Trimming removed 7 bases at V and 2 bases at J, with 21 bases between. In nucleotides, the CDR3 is TGTGCCAGCACCCCATCGGGGGCGGTCGCAACCTACGAGCAGTACTTC. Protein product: CASTPSGAVATYEQYF.

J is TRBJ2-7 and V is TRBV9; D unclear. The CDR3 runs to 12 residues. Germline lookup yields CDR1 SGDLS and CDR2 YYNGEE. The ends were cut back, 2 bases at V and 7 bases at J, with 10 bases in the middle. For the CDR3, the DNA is TGTGCCAGCAGCGTTCCCATGGGGGAGCAGTACTTC. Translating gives CASSVPMGEQYF.